Included here is one T cell receptor beta chain sequence, with context. The clone's antigen remains unknown. The input lacks base qualities; no much larger clone sits a single base away. This sample stems from a study of blood T cell repertoires in COVID-19 (dated by TCRdb to about 2020). General notes on the study: The collaborator samples originated in the United States, Italy and Spain and spanned the acute and convalescent phases of COVID-19. Samples came from the ongoing ImmuneRACE study (first 160 participants) plus 1,254 subjects from 6 global collaborators. Deeply sampled blood TCRbeta repertoires from subjects exposed to, actively infected with, or recovered from COVID-19 were included in the dataset. The repertoires were made available in a free public database intended to serve as a resource for research on the immune response to SARS-CoV-2. Where HLA class I and class II types were available, the types were taken from metadata supplied by the sample provider, not from assay-based typing. The prospective study material was composed of cDNA or gDNA derived from T cells, B-cell-depleted T cells, or PBMCs. Sample metadata almost always included a de-identified subject ID, COVID-19 status, age in years and sex. The full study reports these points: The quantity of clinical and demographic metadata differed by source and by participant and was supplied without curation.

Another Seattle source contributed samples from volunteer blood donors who had recovered from COVID-19. Whole blood was collected in K2EDTA tubes by collaborating institutions according to the institutions' own protocols. For TCRbeta analysis, collaborators shipped samples in one of three forms: frozen whole blood, isolated PBMCs, or DNA extracted from either of those sample types. Germline trimming: 6 bases from V, 6 bases from J; junction bases outside gene matches: 10. The germline V gene yields SGHTS for CDR1 and YDEGEE for CDR2. The CDR3 contains 15 residues, cysteine and phenylalanine counted. Of the read, only the CDR3 DNA is kept; its 45 bases are in frame from base 1. The immunoSEQ Assay, a bias-controlled multiplex PCR, was used to amplify TCRbeta CDR3 regions from genomic DNA. In the authors' own workflow: The number of nucleated cells in each sample was estimated by amplification of reference gene primers within the assay. To quantify the absolute abundance of each unique TCRbeta CDR3 rearrangement, sequence reads were collapsed and filtered. Productive Simpson clonality was computed per sample as the square root of Simpson's diversity index over productive rearrangements. Held by TCRdb, this immuneACCESS table contains in-frame sequences only and omits some clones. Under half of the omission traces to an unresolved V gene where checked; the cause of the rest is unknown. From that table come the V and J calls and clone size; the DNA was used to work out D and trimming. This sample holds 270,000 or so clones; about nine tenths were observed only once. The top ten clonotypes cover about 0.94% of the sample.

This clonotype was sampled from a woman in her thirties or forties who had recovered from COVID-19. The chain links TRBV5-8 with TRBJ1-5, with 9 bases in between that match TRBD1. Sample: peripheral blood. The DNA is as follows: TGTGCCAGCATTGGTGGGACAGGGAGGGGTCAGCCCCAGCATTTT. Its protein is CASIGGTGRGQPQHF.